The present TCR beta chain was sequenced within a study of CD8 T cells in ankylosing spondylitis. Germline loops: CDR1 DFQATT, CDR2 SNEGSKA (reference sequence). This CDR3 has 12 amino acids. Trimming left V 3 bases short and J 5 bases short, with 10 bases between. TCRdb itself ran the 5' RACE reads through MiXCR, one entry per CDR3 protein. The profile shows 300,000 to 350,000 distinct CDR3 sequences, roughly 14% of them singletons. The chain carries TRBV20-1 and TRBJ2-5; D might be TRBD2 (6 bases). The specimen sequenced was blood, either unsorted or a sorted T cell fraction (not recorded which). The clonotype was recovered from a male donor with ankylosing spondylitis or in good health (not recorded which). The DNA for the CDR3 is TGCAGTGCTAGGTCCCGGGGGGAGACCCAGTACTTC. This gives the protein CSARSRGETQYF.